This T cell receptor (beta chain) is from a study of T-cell memory formation after mild COVID-19. Study-level background: For the most part, TCR clusters were specific to one donor.

Comment on this clonotype: Sequence at one end of the junction differs from germline and may be a read error.

It was 5'RACE with constant-segment primers that produced the TCR alpha and TCR beta cDNA libraries, which carried sample barcodes and UMIs. TCRdb itself ran the 5' RACE reads through MiXCR, one entry per CDR3 protein. Altogether about 250,000 distinct CDR3 sequences are present, under 20% being singletons, with the ten largest covering 23%. This CDR3 has 16 amino acids. Germline CDR1 is LGHNA and CDR2 is YNFKEQ. This sequence originates from a man younger than 30 who had mild COVID-19 (a few samples of this study predate the infection). Cell type and time point are not known. The sample taken for sequencing was PBMCs or a T cell subset sorted from them (not recorded which). The chain carries TRBV4-2 and TRBJ1-2; D unclear. As DNA, the CDR3 is TGTGCCAGCAGCGAAGATGAAAGGTCGAGACGCTATGGCTACACCTTC. It translates to CASSEDERSRRYGYTF.